One sample yielded the 29 T cell receptor beta chains listed below, sequenced in a study of blood T cell repertoires in COVID-19. Assay: immunoSEQ multiplex PCR; the TCRdb copy retains only in-frame clones and omits some. The sample includes about 58,000 clones, 75% to 90% of them seen just once. The sequencing input was peripheral blood. The receptors stem from an older woman with active COVID-19.

This chain joins TRBV27 and TRBJ1-6; no definite D call. CDR1 is MNHEY and CDR2 is SMNVEV in the germline V gene (reference sequence). The CDR3 length is 14 residues. V lost 2 bases, J lost 9 bases, and 11 bases lay in between. The CDR3 loop is CASSLEGSVSPLHF. As DNA, the CDR3 is TGTGCCAGCAGTTTAGAGGGCTCGGTTTCACCCCTCCACTTT.

The chain has TRBV6-5 and TRBJ2-3, with TRBD2 matching 11 bases. V lost 6 bases, J lost 6 bases, and 5 bases stayed unmatched. The CDR3 covers 14 residues. From germline, CDR1 is MNHEY and CDR2 SVGAGI. In DNA form, the CDR3 reads TGTGCCAGCAGACGTAGCGGGAGGGCTGATACGCAGTATTTT. It specifies CASRRSGRADTQYF.

This rearrangement joins TRBV19 to TRBJ2-7; tentatively, D is TRBD1 (5 bases). The V and J ends lost 4 bases and 3 bases respectively, with 16 bases between them. Germline V gene data show CDR1 as LNHDA and CDR2 as SQIVND (reference sequence). This CDR3 has 15 residues. The CDR3 spells CASSTRRSQGYEQYF. Written as DNA, the CDR3 is TGTGCCAGTAGTACGAGACGTTCTCAGGGCTACGAGCAGTACTTC.

The chain uses TRBV18 and TRBJ1-2; 7 bases are shared with TRBD1. The CDR3 contains 13 residues. The V segment lost 4 bases and the J segment 2 bases; nucleotides outside the gene matches: 1. Germline values: CDR1 KGHSH, CDR2 LQKENI. CDR3 in amino acids: CASSRDSNYGYTF. The CDR3, as DNA: TGTGCCAGCTCACGGGACAGCAACTATGGCTACACCTTC.

This chain connects TRBV29-1 to TRBJ1-1, with no clear D. Trimming cost V 8 bases and J 1 base, with 11 bases left between them. The length of the CDR3 is 12 residues. The germline gives CDR1 SQVTM, CDR2 ANQGSEA. The CDR3, as DNA: TGCAGCCGCTGGGGAGGGAACACTGAAGCTTTCTTT. Translation: CSRWGGNTEAFF.

The chain has TRBV9 and TRBJ2-4; TRBD2 is a possible D gene (6 bases). Germline-derived CDR1 and CDR2 are SGDLS and YYNGEE. The CDR3 has 14 amino acids. V lost 3 bases and J 8 bases, leaving 15 bases between the germline ends. The CDR3 DNA follows: TGTGCCAGCAGCGGGGGGATTCAGCGGGACATTCAGTACTTC. Translated, it gives CASSGGIQRDIQYF.

CDR3 coding DNA: TGTGCCAGCAGCCCGACAGGGAAAGATGAAAAACTGTTTTTT. It specifies CASSPTGKDEKLFF. The chain has TRBV3-1 (or the pseudogene TRBV3-2) and TRBJ1-4; TRBD1 matches at 7 bases. The germline V gene encodes CDR1 LGHDT and CDR2 YNNKEL (reference sequence). Losses at the gene ends were 4 bases for V and 6 bases for J; bases not matched to a gene: 5. The CDR3 is 14 residues long.

This clone showed up just once. The CDR3 DNA is TGTGCCAGCAGCTTGGGTGCTAGCGGGTCCCAAGAGACCCAGTACTTC. This sequence encodes CASSLGASGSQETQYF. The chain employs TRBV5-6 and TRBJ2-5; 8 nucleotides line up with TRBD2. Germline loops: CDR1 SGHDT, CDR2 YYEEEE. CDR3 length: 16 residues. With V trimmed by 0 bases and J by 1 base, 5 bases remained unmatched.

The table lists this clone with a few counts. The rearrangement links TRBV6-1 to TRBJ2-7, with a possible D match to TRBD1 (5 bases). This CDR3 is 12 amino acids long. Deletions cut 3 bases from V and 3 bases from J, with 6 bases between. CDR1 MNHNS and CDR2 SASEGT come from the germline V gene. The CDR3 nucleotides are TGTGCCAGCAGTGACGACAGCTACGAGCAGTACTTC. Residues: CASSDDSYEQYF.

The CDR3: CAISESEYEQFF. The CDR3 region has the DNA TGTGCCATCAGTGAGTCCGAGTATGAGCAGTTCTTC. J is TRBJ2-1 and V is TRBV10-3, with D unclear. V lost 0 bases, J lost 8 bases, and 5 bases lay in between. Germline V gives CDR1 ENHRY, CDR2 SYGVKD. This CDR3 spans 12 amino acids.

The rearrangement uses TRBV6-6 and TRBJ1-6; unclear D gene. Germline CDR1 MNHNY, CDR2 SVGAGI (reference sequence). This CDR3 is 13 amino acids long. Trimming took 6 bases from V and 1 from J, leaving 4 bases between them. The CDR3 DNA sequence: TGTGCCAGCAGCTTATCCTATAATTCACCCCTCCACTTT. It yields the protein CASSLSYNSPLHF.

This chain links TRBV7-9 with TRBJ1-1; TRBD1 matches at 7 bases. V lost 4 bases, J lost 11 bases, and 10 bases stayed unmatched. The CDR3 length is 13 residues. Germline V gene lookup returns CDR1 SEHNR and CDR2 FQNEAQ (reference sequence). CDR3 sequence (DNA): TGTGCCAGCAGCTCCCTGACAGGGCTTTGGGCTTTCTTT. This codes for CASSSLTGLWAFF.

The V and J genes are TRBV6-1 and TRBJ2-7, with 7 bases identical to TRBD2. The V gene's germline CDR1 is MNHNS and CDR2 SASEGT. Losses at the gene ends were 3 bases for V and 7 bases for J; bases not matched to a gene: 12. The CDR3 extends over 15 amino acids. The CDR3 sequence: CASSDEGGRASEQYF. The DNA of the CDR3 is TGTGCCAGCAGTGACGAAGGTGGGAGGGCGTCTGAGCAGTACTTC.

The chain links TRBV4-1 to TRBJ1-5, with TRBD1 identical over 11 bases. Unmatched junction bases numbered 10, after V lost 1 base and J lost 5 bases. Germline CDR1 MGHRA, CDR2 YSYEKL. CDR3 length equals 18 residues. Written as DNA, the CDR3 is TGCGCCAGCAGCCAAGGGTCTGGACAGGGGGCTATCGATCAGCCCCAGCATTTT. Its protein is CASSQGSGQGAIDQPQHF.

As DNA, the CDR3 is TGTGCCAGCAGCTTAGCCCCGGGAGGGCCATATGAGCAGTTCTTC. Residues: CASSLAPGGPYEQFF. The rearrangement joins TRBV11-3 to TRBJ2-1; 8 nucleotides agree with TRBD2. The CDR3 consists of 15 residues. Germline values: CDR1 SGHNT, CDR2 YENEEA. V shed 1 base and J 8 bases; nucleotides not matched to a gene: 7.

V is TRBV5-1 and J is TRBJ2-1; D ambiguous. CDR3 length: 15 amino acids. V was clipped by 4 bases and J by 8 bases, with 19 bases between them. CDR1 and CDR2 from the germline V gene are SGHRS and YFSETQ. This chain's CDR3 is CASSVEFHPSDEQFF. The CDR3, as DNA: TGCGCCAGCAGCGTCGAATTCCACCCCAGCGATGAGCAGTTCTTC.

This chain's CDR3 is CASSTSGSYEQYF. The CDR3 coding sequence is TGTGCCAGCAGCACTAGCGGGAGCTACGAGCAGTACTTC. The rearrangement links TRBV7-8 to TRBJ2-7; TRBD2 matches 11 bases. J lost 3 bases, V lost 5 bases, and 0 bases had no gene match. The CDR3 covers 13 residues. From germline, CDR1 is SGHVS and CDR2 FQNEAQ.

This chain uses TRBV4-1 with TRBJ1-2, with D unresolved. CDR3 size: 13 residues. Trimming removed 0 bases from V and 5 bases from J, with 7 bases in between. Germline V gives CDR1 MGHRA, CDR2 YSYEKL. In nucleotides, the CDR3 is TGCGCCAGCAGCCAAGAAACGGGGTATGGCTACACCTTC. Its protein is CASSQETGYGYTF.

The rearrangement links TRBV9 to TRBJ2-7, with 9 bases lining up with TRBD2. The ends lost 4 bases at V and 7 bases at J; junction bases unmatched: 12. CDR3 length: 15 residues. CDR1 and CDR2 from the germline V gene are SGDLS and YYNGEE. The CDR3 DNA reads TGTGCCAGCAGCCCAACGGGACTAGCTAAGGTAGAGCAGTACTTC. Its protein is CASSPTGLAKVEQYF.

This chain joins TRBV5-4 and TRBJ2-2; D may be TRBD1 (6 bases). The CDR3 is made up of 16 amino acids. From germline, CDR1 is SGHNT and CDR2 YYREEE (reference sequence). V lost 5 bases to trimming and J lost 1 base, with 15 bases between them. The CDR3 DNA is TGTGCCAGCAGAAACGGGACACGGAGGAACACCGGGGAGCTGTTTTTT. Amino acid sequence: CASRNGTRRNTGELFF.

The table lists this clone with a count of one. V is TRBV30 and J is TRBJ1-5; weak D call: TRBD1 (5 bases). Germline V gene lookup returns CDR1 GTSNPN and CDR2 SVGIG (reference sequence). With 0 bases removed from V and 7 bases from J, the gap between germline ends came to 19 bases. The CDR3 spans 16 residues. The CDR3 region has the DNA TGTGCCTGGAGTGTACCAAGGGGAATCGTACGGCAGCCCCAGCATTTT. It is translated as CAWSVPRGIVRQPQHF.

V usage is TRBV2 and J usage is TRBJ2-3, with 8 bases that match TRBD1. The V gene end was trimmed by 5 bases and the J gene end by 2 bases; junction bases not matched to a gene: 9. Germline CDR1 reads SNHLY; CDR2 reads FYNNEI. The CDR3 is 16 residues long. The CDR3 here is CASSFRQGFSTDTQYF. For the CDR3, the DNA is TGTGCCAGCAGTTTTAGACAGGGGTTTTCCACAGATACGCAGTATTTT. Using reference TRBV2 and TRBJ2-3 for the parts outside the CDR3, the full variable domain is EPEVTQTPSHQVTQMGQEVILRCVPISNHLYFYWYRQILGQKVEFLVSFYNNEISEKSEIFDDQFSVERPDGSNFTLKIRSTKLEDSAMYFCASSFRQGFSTDTQYFGPGTRLTVL.

This clone showed up just once. V and J are TRBV10-3 and TRBJ2-7; TRBD1 matches 7 bases. This CDR3 has 12 residues. Trimming at V came to 6 bases and at J to 4 bases, leaving 3 bases not matched to a gene. Germline V gene data show CDR1 as ENHRY and CDR2 as SYGVKD. DNA of the CDR3: TGTGCCATCAGCAGACAGGGTTACGAGCAGTACTTC. It codes for CAISRQGYEQYF.

The chain recombines TRBV18 with TRBJ1-4; D call uncertain. The length of the CDR3 is 16 residues. V shed 3 bases and J shed 0 bases, with 11 bases lying between them. The germline gives CDR1 KGHSH, CDR2 LQKENI. CDR3 sequence: CASSPRRDATNEKLFF. The CDR3 nucleotides are TGTGCCAGCTCACCGAGGAGGGATGCAACTAATGAAAAACTGTTTTTT.

The sample holds one count of this clone. J is TRBJ1-2 and V is TRBV7-8; 7 bases match TRBD1. In germline, CDR1 is SGHVS, CDR2 FQNEAQ. V trimming: 2 bases; J trimming: 7 bases; junction bases outside the gene matches: 4. CDR3 length: 13 amino acids. CDR3 residues: CASSLPGTAGYTF. For the CDR3, the DNA is TGTGCCAGCAGCTTACCCGGGACAGCTGGCTACACCTTC.

This clone was observed a single time. This chain connects TRBV3-1 (or the pseudogene TRBV3-2) to TRBJ2-5, with 9 nucleotides matching TRBD2. The CDR3 totals 17 residues. Germline V lookup: CDR1 LGHDT, CDR2 YNNKEL (reference sequence). Losses at the gene ends were 4 bases for V and 5 bases for J; bases not matched to a gene: 14. The CDR3 DNA is TGTGCCAGCAGCCGCCTTCTCGCGGGAGGGCTTGGGGAGACCCAGTACTTC. It translates to CASSRLLAGGLGETQYF.

The chain carries TRBV5-5 and TRBJ2-7, with D tentatively TRBD1 (5 bases). This CDR3 has 15 residues. V lost 0 bases to trimming and J lost 5 bases, with 15 bases between them. From germline, CDR1 is SGHKS and CDR2 YYEKEE (reference sequence). The CDR3 region is CASSLAPGQQHEQYF. The CDR3 region has the DNA TGTGCCAGCAGCTTGGCCCCCGGACAACAACACGAGCAGTACTTC.

The genes are TRBV13 and TRBJ2-1; 9 bases are a match to TRBD2. The V gene's germline CDR1 is PRHDT and CDR2 FYEKMQ (reference sequence). The CDR3 extends over 17 amino acids. The junction had 9 bases not matched to a gene; V was cut back by 0 bases and J by 6 bases. The CDR3 protein is CASSLGLAAGGFNEQFF. As DNA, the CDR3 is TGTGCCAGCAGCTTAGGTTTGGCGGCGGGAGGGTTCAATGAGCAGTTCTTC. Filled out from reference TRBV13 and TRBJ2-1, the complete variable domain reads AAGVIQSPRHLIKEKRETATLKCYPIPRHDTVYWYQQGPGQDPQFLISFYEKMQSDKGSIPDRFSAQQFSDYHSELNMSSLELGDSALYFCASSLGLAAGGFNEQFFGPGTRLTVL.

The chain has TRBV6-4 and TRBJ1-1, with TRBD1 matching 11 bases. The CDR3 consists of 15 residues. Germline V gene sequence: CDR1 MRHNA, CDR2 SNTAGT. J lost 5 bases, V lost 2 bases, and 4 bases had no gene match. Written as DNA, the CDR3 is TGTGCCAGCAGTGACCGGACAGGGGGCTCGACTGAAGCTTTCTTT. Its translation is CASSDRTGGSTEAFF.